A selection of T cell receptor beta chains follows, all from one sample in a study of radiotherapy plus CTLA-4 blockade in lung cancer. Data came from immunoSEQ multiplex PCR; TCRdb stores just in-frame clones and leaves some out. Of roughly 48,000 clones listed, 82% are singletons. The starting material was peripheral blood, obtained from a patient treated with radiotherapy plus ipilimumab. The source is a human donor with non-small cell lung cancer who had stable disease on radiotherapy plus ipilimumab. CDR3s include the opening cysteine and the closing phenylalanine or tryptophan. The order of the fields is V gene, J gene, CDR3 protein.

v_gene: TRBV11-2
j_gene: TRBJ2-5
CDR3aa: CASSLYGAGPMGTQYF

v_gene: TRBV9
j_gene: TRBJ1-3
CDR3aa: CASSPQAGNTIYF

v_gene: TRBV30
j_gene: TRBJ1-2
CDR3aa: CAWSLDSVNYGYTF

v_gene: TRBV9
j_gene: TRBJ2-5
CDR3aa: CASSVTGRETQYF

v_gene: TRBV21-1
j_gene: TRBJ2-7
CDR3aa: CASSKAPRGRGEQYF

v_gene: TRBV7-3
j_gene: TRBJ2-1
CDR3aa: CASSPERALTYNEQFF

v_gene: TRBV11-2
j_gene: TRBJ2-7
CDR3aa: CASSLGANEQYF

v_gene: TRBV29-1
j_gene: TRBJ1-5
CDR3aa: CSDAADRNAETQHF

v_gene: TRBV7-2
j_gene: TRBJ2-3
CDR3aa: CASSQGGGSVLYF

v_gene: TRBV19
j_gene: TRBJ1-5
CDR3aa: CASSIGYRGLGQPQHF

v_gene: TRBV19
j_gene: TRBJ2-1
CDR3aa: CASSISGRAYNEQFF

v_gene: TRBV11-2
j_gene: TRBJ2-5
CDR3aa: CASSRAGGEETQYF

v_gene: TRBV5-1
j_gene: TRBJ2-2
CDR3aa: CASSLTGIANTGELFF

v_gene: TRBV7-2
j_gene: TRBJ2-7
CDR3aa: CASSSQGLAEVFEQYF

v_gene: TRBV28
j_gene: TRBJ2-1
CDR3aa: CASSGTLAGVDNEQFF

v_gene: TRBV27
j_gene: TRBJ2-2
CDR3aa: CASSLLGTGGNTGELFF

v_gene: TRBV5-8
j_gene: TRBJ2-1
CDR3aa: CASSWGTSGSLYNEQFF

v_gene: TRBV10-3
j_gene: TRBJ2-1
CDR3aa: CAIRTAGERGNEQFF

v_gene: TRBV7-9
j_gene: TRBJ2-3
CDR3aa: CASSLARGTRADTQYF

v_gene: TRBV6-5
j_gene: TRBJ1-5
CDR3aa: CASSPRGNQPQHF

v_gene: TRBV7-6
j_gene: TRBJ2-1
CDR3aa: CASSPGLGVDEQFF

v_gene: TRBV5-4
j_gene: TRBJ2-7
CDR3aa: CASSEVAGEVYEQYF

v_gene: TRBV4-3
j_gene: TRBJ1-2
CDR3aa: CASSPPFERGANYGYTF

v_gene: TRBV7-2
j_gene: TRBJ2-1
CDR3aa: CASSLVAATYNEQFF

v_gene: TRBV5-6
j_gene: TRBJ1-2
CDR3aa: CASSFLQGEDGYTF

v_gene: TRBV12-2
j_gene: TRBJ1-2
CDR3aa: CASRLVGGQVPYGYTF

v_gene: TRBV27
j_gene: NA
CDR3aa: CASRDLAGRYEQYF

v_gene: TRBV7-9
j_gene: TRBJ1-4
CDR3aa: CASSLFVGGDDEKLFF

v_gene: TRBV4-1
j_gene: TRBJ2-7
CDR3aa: CASSQVDDTNYEQYF

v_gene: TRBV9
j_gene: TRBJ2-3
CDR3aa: CASSAGTRNTDTQYF

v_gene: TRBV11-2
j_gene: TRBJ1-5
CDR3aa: CASSPGQSNQPQHF

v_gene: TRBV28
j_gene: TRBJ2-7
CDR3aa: CASSLNRGGYEQYF

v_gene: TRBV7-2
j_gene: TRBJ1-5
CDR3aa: CASSTGGRLSNQPQHF

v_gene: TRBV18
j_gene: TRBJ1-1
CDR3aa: CASSPPTGGGTAEAFF

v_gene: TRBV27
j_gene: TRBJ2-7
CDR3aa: CASSSLAGVSEQYF

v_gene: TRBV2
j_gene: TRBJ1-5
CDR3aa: CASSEVGQLNQPQHF

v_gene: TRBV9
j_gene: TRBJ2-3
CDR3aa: CASSDGAGGPPSTDTQYF

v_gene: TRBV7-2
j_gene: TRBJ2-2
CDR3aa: CASSLGVVSSGRAGELFF

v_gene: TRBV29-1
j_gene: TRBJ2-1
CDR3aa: CSVGASAGVDEQFF

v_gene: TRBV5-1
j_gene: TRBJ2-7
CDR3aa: CASKSYYTNNEQYF

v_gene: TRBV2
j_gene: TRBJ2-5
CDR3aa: CASRALAGSQETQYF

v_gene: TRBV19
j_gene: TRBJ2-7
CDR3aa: CASSGVEEQYF

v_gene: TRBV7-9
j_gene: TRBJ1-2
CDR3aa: CASSDPQGSLGYTF

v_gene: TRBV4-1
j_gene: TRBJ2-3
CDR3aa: CASSPGTSGGRALDTQYF

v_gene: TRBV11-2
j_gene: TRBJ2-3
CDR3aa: CASSSGTRDTQYF

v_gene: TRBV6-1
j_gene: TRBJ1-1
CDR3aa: CASSARQGGGSTEAFF

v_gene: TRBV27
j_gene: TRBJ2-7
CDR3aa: CASSLGPGGLAVGEQYF

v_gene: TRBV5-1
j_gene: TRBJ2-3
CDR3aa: CASSQGTSGTDTQYF

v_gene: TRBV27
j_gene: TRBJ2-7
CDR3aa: CASSPLSMDRGYEQYF

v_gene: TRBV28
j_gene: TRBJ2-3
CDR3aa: CASSLLWPTGVGTDTQYF

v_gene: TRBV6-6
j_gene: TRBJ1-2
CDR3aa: CASSYSSGGGYTF

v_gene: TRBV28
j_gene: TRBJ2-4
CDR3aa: CASSIDRGINIQYF

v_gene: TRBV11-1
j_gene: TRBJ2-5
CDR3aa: CASSPGLADQETQYF

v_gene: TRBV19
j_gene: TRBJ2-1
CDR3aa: CASSRQGRQNNEQFF

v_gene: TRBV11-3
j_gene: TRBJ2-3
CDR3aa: CASSSSQQGSTDTQYF

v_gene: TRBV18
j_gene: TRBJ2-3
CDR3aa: CASSPDTRTDTQYF

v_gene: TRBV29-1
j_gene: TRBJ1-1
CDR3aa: CSVVVGSTGGTEAFF

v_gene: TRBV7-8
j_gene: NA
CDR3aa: CASSQGTGFSYEQYF